This T cell receptor (beta chain) stems from a study of tumor-infiltrating lymphocytes in localized non-small cell lung cancer. The ends were cut back, 5 bases at V and 2 bases at J, with 16 bases in the middle. Germline V lookup: CDR1 SGHTA, CDR2 FQGTGA. The length of the CDR3 is 16 residues. The sample holds a few counts of this clone. Libraries were prepared by immunoSEQ multiplex PCR; TCRdb keeps only in-frame clonotypes and omits some of them. The table shows approximately 17,000 clones, with around 73% occurring only once. Sequenced material: lung tumor tissue. This sequence was found in a human donor with non-small cell lung cancer. The V gene is TRBV7-3, the J gene TRBJ2-1; possible D gene TRBD2, 5 bases. CDR3 protein: CASSLAGRLTYNEQFF. The CDR3 coding sequence is TGTGCCAGCAGCCTAGCCGGCCGACTTACCTACAATGAGCAGTTCTTC. Drawing the rest from reference TRBV7-3 and TRBJ2-1, the complete variable domain is GAGVSQTPSNKVTEKGKYVELRCDPISGHTALYWYRQSLGQGPEFLIYFQGTGAADDSGLPNDRFFAVRPEGSVSTLKIQRTERGDSAVYLCASSLAGRLTYNEQFFGPGTRLTVL.